This paragraph covers one T cell receptor beta chain sequence. Its antigen is not identified. V lost 4 bases and J lost 3; bases outside the gene matches: 7. CDR1 is MGHDK and CDR2 is SYGVNS in the germline V gene. The CDR3 loop spans 15 amino acids. Sequenced by immunoSEQ multiplex PCR; TCRdb stores in-frame clones only, minus some. The sample lists 150,000 to 200,000 clones, around 90% occurring once. This sample was included in a study of T cell responses to AZD1222 COVID-19 vaccine. General study points: With two AZD1222 doses given, Spike-specific TCR breadth and depth both rose. At study baseline, merely several AZD1222 recipients were seropositive. Sampled repertoires all dated from after the peak T cell response. Donor demographics were predominantly white British with a female majority; clonal diversity may be underestimated.

The chain combines TRBV25-1 with TRBJ2-3; 7 bases agree with TRBD1. This TCR derives from an adult who received the AZD1222 COVID-19 vaccine. The source material was peripheral blood, sampled 28 days after the second AZD1222 dose. CDR3 nucleotides: TGTGCCAGCAGTGCCTGGACAGGTGCTACAGATACGCAGTATTTT. It translates to CASSAWTGATDTQYF.